The sequence of this T cell receptor (beta chain) was determined in a study of chemoradiotherapy in HPV16-positive cancers. Study background: Candidate HPV-specific T-cell clones and common TCR motifs came from functional assays in a couple of HPV16-positive patients.

CDR3 size: 15 residues. The germline CDR1 and CDR2 sequences are SGDLS and YYNGEE. V lost 0 bases and J lost 8; bases outside the gene matches: 5. Study-level results: During treatment, candidate HPV-specific clones and E7-related motifs expanded in tumor. HPV-responsive T-cell expansion during chemoradiotherapy was linked to improved recurrence-free survival in HPV16-positive patients.

For this clone: Antigen: not known.

Repeated repertoire sampling spanned the course of chemoradiotherapy. The data were produced by immunoSEQ multiplex PCR, yet TCRdb's version contains in-frame clones alone and is incomplete. The repertoire holds around 30,000 clones, with 70% to 90% as singletons. This clonotype was sampled from a human donor with HPV-associated anogenital cancer. The specimen comprised blood, sampled from a patient who underwent chemoradiotherapy. The chain employs TRBV9 and TRBJ2-1, with 10 bases that match TRBD2. CDR3 in DNA: TGTGCCAGCAGCGTAGCGAGCGGGGGGGCCCATGAGCAGTTCTTC. Its translation is CASSVASGGAHEQFF.